This T cell receptor beta chain was obtained from a study of CD8 T cells in ankylosing spondylitis. The study, taken as a whole, reports: There were earlier reports of some motif variants in reactive arthritis synovial fluid and blood. Clones linked with disease were CD8+ and fairly uncommon in the peripheral blood. A TCR beta motif made of under 10 highly homologous variants seemed typical of ankylosing spondylitis blood.

This clonotype occurred many times. What it binds is not known. The CDR3 has 12 amino acids. Trimming removed 1 base from V and 4 bases from J, with 1 base in between. Germline CDR1 is LGHNA and CDR2 is YNFKEQ. The TCR beta libraries were generated through quantitative 5'-RACE incorporating molecular barcodes. TCRdb re-analysed the 5' RACE reads in MiXCR, keeping a single row per CDR3 protein. The table has under 450,000 distinct CDR3 sequences, about 20% seen once. This TCR was recovered from a male donor with ankylosing spondylitis or in good health (not recorded which). What was sequenced was blood, either unsorted or a sorted T cell fraction (not recorded which). V is TRBV4-2 and J is TRBJ2-2; no definite D call. The CDR3 region is CASSQGTGELFF. The CDR3 DNA is TGTGCCAGCAGCCAAGGCACCGGGGAGCTGTTTTTT.